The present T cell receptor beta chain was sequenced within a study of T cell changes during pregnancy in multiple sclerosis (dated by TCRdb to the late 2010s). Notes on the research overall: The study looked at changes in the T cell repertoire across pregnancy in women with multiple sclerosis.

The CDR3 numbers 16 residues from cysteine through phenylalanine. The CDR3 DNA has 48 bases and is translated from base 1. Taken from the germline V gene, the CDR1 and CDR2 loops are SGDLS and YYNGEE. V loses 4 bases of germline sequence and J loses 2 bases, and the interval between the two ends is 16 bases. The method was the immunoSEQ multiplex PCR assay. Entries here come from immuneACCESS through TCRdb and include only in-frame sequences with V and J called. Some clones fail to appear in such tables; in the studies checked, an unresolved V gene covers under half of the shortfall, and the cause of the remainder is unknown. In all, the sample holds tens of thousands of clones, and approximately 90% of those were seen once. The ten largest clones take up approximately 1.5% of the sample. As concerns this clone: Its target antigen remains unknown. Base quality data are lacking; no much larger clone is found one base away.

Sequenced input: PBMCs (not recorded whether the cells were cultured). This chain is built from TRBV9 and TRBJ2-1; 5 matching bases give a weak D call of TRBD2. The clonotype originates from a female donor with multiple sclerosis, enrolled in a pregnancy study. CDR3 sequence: CASSSLAGVAYNEQFF. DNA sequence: TGTGCCAGCAGCTCCCTAGCTGGGGTCGCCTACAATGAGCAGTTCTTC. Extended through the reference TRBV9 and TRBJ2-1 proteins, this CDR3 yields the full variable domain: DSGVTQTPKHLITATGQRVTLRCSPRSGDLSVYWYQQSLDQGLQFLIQYYNGEERAKGNILERFSAQQFPDLHSELNLSSLELGDSALYFCASSSLAGVAYNEQFFGPGTRLTVL.